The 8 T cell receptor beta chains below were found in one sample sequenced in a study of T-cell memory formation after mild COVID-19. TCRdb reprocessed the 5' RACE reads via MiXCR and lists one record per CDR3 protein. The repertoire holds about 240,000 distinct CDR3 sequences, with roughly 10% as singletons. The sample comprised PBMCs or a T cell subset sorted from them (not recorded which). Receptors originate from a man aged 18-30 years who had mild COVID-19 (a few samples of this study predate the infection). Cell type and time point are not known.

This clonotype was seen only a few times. DNA for the CDR3: TGTGCCAGCAGCCAAGGCCAGTACCCCGGGACTAGCCTAGAGGTACCCGAGCAGTACTTC. Residues: CASSQGQYPGTSLEVPEQYF. The rearrangement joins TRBV4-2 to TRBJ2-7, with 9 bases fitting TRBD2. Germline CDR1 is LGHNA and CDR2 is YNFKEQ. The CDR3 spans 20 residues. V lost 1 base to trimming and J lost 6 bases; unmatched junction nucleotides: 22.

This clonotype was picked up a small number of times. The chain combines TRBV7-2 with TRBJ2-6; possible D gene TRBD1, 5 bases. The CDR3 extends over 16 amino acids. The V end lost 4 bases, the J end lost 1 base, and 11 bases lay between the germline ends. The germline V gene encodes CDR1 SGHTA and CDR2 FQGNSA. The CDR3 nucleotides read TGTGCCAGCAGCTCTCGACAGTTTTCTGGGGCCAACGTCCTGACTTTC. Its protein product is CASSSRQFSGANVLTF.

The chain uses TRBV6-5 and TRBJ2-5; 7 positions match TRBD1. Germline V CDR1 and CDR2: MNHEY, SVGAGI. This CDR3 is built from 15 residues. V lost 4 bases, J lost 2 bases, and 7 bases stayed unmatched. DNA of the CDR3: TGTGCCAGCAGTTCCTTGGACAGGAATCAAGAGACCCAGTACTTC. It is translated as CASSSLDRNQETQYF.

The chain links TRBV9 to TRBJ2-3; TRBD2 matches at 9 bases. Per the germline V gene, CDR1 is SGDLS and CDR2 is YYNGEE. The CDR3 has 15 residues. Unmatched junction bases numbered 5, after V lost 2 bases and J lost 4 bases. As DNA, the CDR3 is TGTGCCAGCAGCGTCTCCGGGACTAGCTCAGATACGCAGTATTTT. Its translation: CASSVSGTSSDTQYF.

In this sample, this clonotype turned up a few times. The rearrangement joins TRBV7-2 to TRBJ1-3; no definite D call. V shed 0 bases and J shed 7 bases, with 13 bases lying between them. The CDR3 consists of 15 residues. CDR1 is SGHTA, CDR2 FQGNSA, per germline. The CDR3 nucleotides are TGTGCCAGCAGCTTAGCGGGCGGTCTCGGGAACACCATATATTTT. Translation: CASSLAGGLGNTIYF.

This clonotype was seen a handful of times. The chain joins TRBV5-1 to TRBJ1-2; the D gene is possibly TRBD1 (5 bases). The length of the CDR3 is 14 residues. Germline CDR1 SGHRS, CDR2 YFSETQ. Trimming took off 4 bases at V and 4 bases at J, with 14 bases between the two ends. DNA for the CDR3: TGCGCCAGCAGCCCAAACCCGACAGTCTATGGCTACACCTTC. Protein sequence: CASSPNPTVYGYTF.

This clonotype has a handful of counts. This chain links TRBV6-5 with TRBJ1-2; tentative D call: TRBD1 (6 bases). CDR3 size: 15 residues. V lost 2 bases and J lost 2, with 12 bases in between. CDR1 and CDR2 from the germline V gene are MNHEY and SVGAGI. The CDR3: CASSYQGSLNYGYTF. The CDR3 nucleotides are TGTGCCAGCAGTTACCAGGGGTCCCTCAACTATGGCTACACCTTC.

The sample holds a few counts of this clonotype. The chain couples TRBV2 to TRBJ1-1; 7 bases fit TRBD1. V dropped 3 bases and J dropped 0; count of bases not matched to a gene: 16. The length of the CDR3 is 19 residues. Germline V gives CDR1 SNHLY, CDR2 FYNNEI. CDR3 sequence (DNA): TGTGCCAGCAGTGACCCCCTCGGACAGGTTCGAGGGATGAACACTGAAGCTTTCTTT. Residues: CASSDPLGQVRGMNTEAFF.